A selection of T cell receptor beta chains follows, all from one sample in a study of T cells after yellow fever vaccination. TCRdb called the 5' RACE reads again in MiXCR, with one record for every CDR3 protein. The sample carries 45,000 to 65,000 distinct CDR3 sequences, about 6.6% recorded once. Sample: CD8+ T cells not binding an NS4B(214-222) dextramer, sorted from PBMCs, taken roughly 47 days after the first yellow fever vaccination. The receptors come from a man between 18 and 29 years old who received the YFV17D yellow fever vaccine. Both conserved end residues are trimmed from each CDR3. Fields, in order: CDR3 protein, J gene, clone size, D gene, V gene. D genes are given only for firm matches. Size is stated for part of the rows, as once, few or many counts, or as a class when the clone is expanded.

cdr3_aa: ASGKQPSSYNEQF; j_call: TRBJ2-1; clone_size: few; d_call: .; v_call: TRBV12-3/TRBV12-4
cdr3_aa: SAAQVDTEAF; j_call: TRBJ1-1; clone_size: few; d_call: .; v_call: TRBV20-1
cdr3_aa: ASSAIAGGPSTDTQY; j_call: TRBJ2-3; clone_size: few; d_call: TRBD2; v_call: TRBV5-4
cdr3_aa: ASSLWGDSPLH; j_call: TRBJ1-6; clone_size: many; d_call: .; v_call: TRBV7-8
cdr3_aa: SARLAGGPPGGELF; j_call: TRBJ2-2; clone_size: few; d_call: TRBD2; v_call: TRBV20-1
cdr3_aa: ASSITRQGRNEQF; j_call: TRBJ2-1; clone_size: many; d_call: .; v_call: TRBV6-2/TRBV6-3
cdr3_aa: ASSFGVSNEQF; j_call: TRBJ2-1; clone_size: .; d_call: .; v_call: TRBV27
cdr3_aa: ASSESSGGPDEQF; j_call: TRBJ2-1; clone_size: many; d_call: TRBD2; v_call: TRBV6-1
cdr3_aa: ATLLGGGSSYGYT; j_call: TRBJ1-2; clone_size: many; d_call: .; v_call: TRBV6-5
cdr3_aa: ASSQVGTGFNTIY; j_call: TRBJ1-3; clone_size: few; d_call: .; v_call: TRBV4-3
cdr3_aa: AWSWVTGELF; j_call: TRBJ2-2; clone_size: .; d_call: .; v_call: TRBV30
cdr3_aa: ASSTHPTQRGLF; j_call: TRBJ2-1; clone_size: .; d_call: TRBD2; v_call: TRBV7-6
cdr3_aa: ASSLLSSGDGEQY; j_call: TRBJ2-7; clone_size: many; d_call: TRBD2; v_call: TRBV7-9
cdr3_aa: VSRMLGLWDEETQY; j_call: TRBJ2-5; clone_size: .; d_call: .; v_call: TRBV12-3/TRBV12-4
cdr3_aa: ASSLGAVGGHNEQF; j_call: TRBJ2-1; clone_size: many; d_call: .; v_call: TRBV7-6
cdr3_aa: SVEAGLAKNIQY; j_call: TRBJ2-4; clone_size: many; d_call: .; v_call: TRBV29-1
cdr3_aa: ASSRRERLLNTEAF; j_call: TRBJ1-1; clone_size: .; d_call: .; v_call: TRBV19
cdr3_aa: ASNHRGRDQPQH; j_call: TRBJ1-5; clone_size: .; d_call: TRBD1; v_call: TRBV12-3/TRBV12-4
cdr3_aa: ASSPGRQGMRGYT; j_call: TRBJ1-2; clone_size: few; d_call: TRBD1; v_call: TRBV7-2
cdr3_aa: ASSYSSLTEAF; j_call: TRBJ1-1; clone_size: many; d_call: .; v_call: TRBV6-5
cdr3_aa: ASSSGPGTEAF; j_call: TRBJ1-1; clone_size: many; d_call: .; v_call: TRBV7-3
cdr3_aa: ASSPRGPGELF; j_call: TRBJ2-2; clone_size: many; d_call: .; v_call: TRBV7-3
cdr3_aa: ASSYWTGHTGELF; j_call: TRBJ2-2; clone_size: many; d_call: TRBD1; v_call: TRBV6-5
cdr3_aa: ASSLWDRARYEQY; j_call: TRBJ2-7; clone_size: many; d_call: TRBD1; v_call: TRBV7-9
cdr3_aa: ASTPTPGQAFTEAF; j_call: TRBJ1-1; clone_size: .; d_call: TRBD1; v_call: TRBV5-5
cdr3_aa: ASSLGLYGYT; j_call: TRBJ1-2; clone_size: many; d_call: .; v_call: TRBV12-3/TRBV12-4
cdr3_aa: ASSLPGSSYEQY; j_call: TRBJ2-7; clone_size: .; d_call: .; v_call: TRBV7-9
cdr3_aa: ASSLARGGNQPQH; j_call: TRBJ1-5; clone_size: .; d_call: .; v_call: TRBV5-6
cdr3_aa: ASSPAASYEQY; j_call: TRBJ2-7; clone_size: few; d_call: .; v_call: TRBV4-3
cdr3_aa: SVESRRAGDPYNEQF; j_call: TRBJ2-1; clone_size: many; d_call: TRBD2; v_call: TRBV29-1
cdr3_aa: ASSLLHPAGPADTQY; j_call: TRBJ2-3; clone_size: few; d_call: .; v_call: TRBV27
cdr3_aa: ASSFKRRPLWRTEAF; j_call: TRBJ1-1; clone_size: few; d_call: .; v_call: TRBV5-8
cdr3_aa: ASTTSGEETQY; j_call: TRBJ2-5; clone_size: many; d_call: TRBD2; v_call: TRBV5-1
cdr3_aa: ASSLLGGDTQY; j_call: TRBJ2-3; clone_size: many; d_call: .; v_call: TRBV27
cdr3_aa: SVLDGSYEQY; j_call: TRBJ2-7; clone_size: .; d_call: .; v_call: TRBV29-1
cdr3_aa: ASSQRRDEETDTQY; j_call: TRBJ2-3; clone_size: few; d_call: .; v_call: TRBV12-3/TRBV12-4
cdr3_aa: ASSPGQTTQPQH; j_call: TRBJ1-5; clone_size: .; d_call: TRBD1; v_call: TRBV7-9
cdr3_aa: ASSRRPQVGNTKY; j_call: TRBJ1-3; clone_size: .; d_call: .; v_call: TRBV3-1
cdr3_aa: ASSLGTGANTEAF; j_call: TRBJ1-1; clone_size: many; d_call: .; v_call: TRBV27
cdr3_aa: SVEATPSTDTQY; j_call: TRBJ2-3; clone_size: many; d_call: .; v_call: TRBV29-1
cdr3_aa: ASSLVWTDVSYSYNEQF; j_call: TRBJ2-1; clone_size: few; d_call: .; v_call: TRBV11-1
cdr3_aa: ASSRPGSGANVLT; j_call: TRBJ2-6; clone_size: few; d_call: .; v_call: TRBV4-3